There are many counts of the clone carrying this T cell receptor (beta chain). This sample stems from a study of human T cells and chemical hapten exposure. The time point: healthy volunteer bleed at 2 weeks. Total RNA extraction was carried out from unfractionated whole blood. Per the germline V gene, CDR1 is SGHRS and CDR2 is YFSETQ. The CDR3 is made up of 14 amino acids. The V end lost 3 bases, the J end lost 4 bases, and 11 bases lay between the germline ends. TCRdb reanalysed the RACE reads using MiXCR and keeps one entry per CDR3 protein. Of 100,000 to 150,000 distinct CDR3 sequences detected, about 9% appear once; the ten largest clones hold 1.5% to 2%.

Sequencing was done on a sample of whole blood. This receptor was obtained from a male donor in good health. Some clones in this sample may be carry-over from other donors' samples. The chain has TRBV5-1 and TRBJ2-1; possibly TRBD2 for D (5 bases). CDR3 in DNA: TGCGCCAGCAGCTACTCTGGCGGGTACAATGAGCAGTTCTTC. Amino acid sequence: CASSYSGGYNEQFF.